One sample yielded the 22 T cell receptor beta chains listed below, sequenced in a study of blood T cell repertoires in COVID-19. Some clones are missing from TCRdb's copy, which holds only in-frame ones; the method was immunoSEQ multiplex PCR. The sample carries about 150,000 clones, around 80% recorded once. The sequenced sample was peripheral blood. These receptors were obtained from a woman between 45 and 65 years old with acute or convalescent COVID-19.

The chain links TRBV5-1 to TRBJ1-3, with 8 positions matching TRBD1. The CDR3 consists of 17 residues. V gave up 4 bases and J gave up 0 bases; unmatched junction bases: 9. Looked up from germline, CDR1 is SGHRS and CDR2 is YFSETQ. In nucleotides, the CDR3 is TGCGCCAGCAGCCACGGGACAGGACAAAGCTCTGGAAACACCATATATTTT. Translation gives CASSHGTGQSSGNTIYF.

V is TRBV24-1 and J is TRBJ2-3; 9 bases fit TRBD2. This CDR3 is built from 15 residues. Per germline, CDR1 KGHDR and CDR2 SFDVKD. Germline trimming cut 3 bases from V and 2 bases from J; bases unmatched to any gene: 2. CDR3 coding DNA: TGTGCCACCAGTGATCTAGCGGGACCCACAGATACGCAGTATTTT. This gives the protein CATSDLAGPTDTQYF.

The gene calls are TRBV18 and TRBJ1-5, with D possibly TRBD1 on 6 matching bases. The CDR3 is made up of 13 amino acids. Germline CDR1 KGHSH, CDR2 LQKENI. V was trimmed by 2 bases and J by 6 bases, leaving 8 bases between them. CDR3 region: CASSPSRGQPQHF. The CDR3 DNA sequence: TGTGCCAGCTCACCAAGCAGGGGTCAGCCCCAGCATTTT.

The genes are TRBV12-5 and TRBJ1-4, with a weak D call TRBD1 (6 bases). CDR3 size: 15 residues. The germline V gene encodes CDR1 LGHNT and CDR2 FRNRAP. Deletions cut 3 bases from V and 5 bases from J, with 13 bases between. DNA for the CDR3: TGTGCTAGTGGTTTAGATGGACAGAGGAATGAAAAACTGTTTTTT. Residues: CASGLDGQRNEKLFF.

The chain is built from TRBV5-4 and TRBJ1-1, with D tentatively TRBD1 (5 bases). This CDR3 spans 15 amino acids. Germline CDR1 and CDR2: SGHNT and YYREEE (reference sequence). V dropped 3 bases and J dropped 1 base, with 13 bases sitting between them. Here the CDR3 reads CASSSSGGANTEAFF. In DNA, the CDR3 is TGTGCCAGCAGCTCTTCGGGGGGAGCGAACACTGAAGCTTTCTTT.

This rearrangement joins TRBV6-5 to TRBJ1-5, with 9 bases fitting TRBD1. This CDR3 spans 14 amino acids. Trimming at V came to 10 bases and at J to 6 bases, leaving 10 bases not matched to a gene. Germline assignment: CDR1 MNHEY and CDR2 SVGAGI. CDR3 region: CATRRDRVSQPQHF. DNA of the CDR3: TGTGCCACCAGGAGGGACAGGGTGAGTCAGCCCCAGCATTTT.

The chain recombines TRBV4-2 with TRBJ1-1; TRBD1 agrees at 8 bases. This CDR3 contains 17 residues. Trimming cost V 3 bases and J 4 bases; bases outside gene matches: 13. Germline assignment: CDR1 LGHNA and CDR2 YNFKEQ. The CDR3 nucleotides read TGTGCCAGCAGCCAGGCGCTCCAGGGGGCCGGCGGCACTGAAGCTTTCTTT. The encoded protein is CASSQALQGAGGTEAFF.

V gene TRBV5-1 combines with J gene TRBJ1-4, with a weak D call TRBD1 (6 bases). V gave up 3 bases and J gave up 8 bases, with 11 bases separating them. CDR1 and CDR2 from the germline V gene are SGHRS and YFSETQ. CDR3 size: 13 residues. The CDR3 DNA is TGCGCCAGCAGCTGGGGACAAGCAGAAAAACTGTTTTTT. Translation: CASSWGQAEKLFF.

V gene TRBV6-5 combines with J gene TRBJ2-7; D is uncertain. Germline V gene lookup returns CDR1 MNHEY and CDR2 SVGAGI. V shed 6 bases and J shed 2 bases, with 17 bases lying between them. The CDR3 has 15 residues. The CDR3 loop is CASRKTPEVTYEQYF. The CDR3 bases are TGTGCCAGCAGGAAAACACCCGAGGTGACCTACGAGCAGTACTTC.

The V and J genes are TRBV7-8 and TRBJ1-1, with 10 bases aligning to TRBD1. The junction had 9 bases not matched to a gene; V was cut back by 4 bases and J by 7 bases. The CDR3 has 15 residues. Germline-derived CDR1 and CDR2 are SGHVS and FQNEAQ. The CDR3 loop reads CASSSRTGGRVEAFF. The CDR3 bases are TGTGCCAGCAGCTCCCGGACAGGGGGGAGGGTTGAAGCTTTCTTT.

The rearrangement uses TRBV20-1 and TRBJ2-4; D is uncertain. The CDR3 sequence is 14 residues long. Germline assignment: CDR1 DFQATT and CDR2 SNEGSKA (reference sequence). V lost 3 bases, J lost 5 bases, and 14 bases lay in between. CDR3 protein: CSASVAPAQNIQYF. The CDR3 DNA follows: TGCAGTGCTAGTGTAGCCCCGGCCCAAAACATTCAGTACTTC.

J is TRBJ2-3 and V is TRBV11-2; D is perhaps TRBD1 (6 bases). V was clipped by 3 bases and J by 5 bases, with 9 bases between them. The germline CDR1 and CDR2 sequences are SGHAT and FQNNGV. The CDR3 totals 13 residues. The chain's CDR3 is CASSLDRLDTQYF. The CDR3 DNA reads as TGTGCCAGCAGCTTGGACAGACTAGATACGCAGTATTTT.

The chain employs TRBV9 and TRBJ2-2, with 12 positions matching TRBD1. Germline V gene sequence: CDR1 SGDLS, CDR2 YYNGEE. V lost 3 bases, J lost 5 bases, and 5 bases stayed unmatched. The CDR3 runs to 16 residues. This CDR3 is CASSAGTGGLTGELFF. CDR3 nucleotide sequence: TGTGCCAGCAGCGCCGGGACAGGGGGCTTAACCGGGGAGCTGTTTTTT.

J is TRBJ2-7 and V is TRBV5-1, with a weak D call TRBD1 (6 bases). Germline assignment: CDR1 SGHRS and CDR2 YFSETQ. Trimming pared 4 bases from V and 0 bases from J, leaving 11 bases between. The CDR3 runs to 14 residues. CDR3 residues: CASSQDRSSYEQYF. In DNA, the CDR3 is TGCGCCAGCAGCCAGGACAGAAGCTCCTACGAGCAGTACTTC.

In this sample, this clone turned up a few times. This sequence joins TRBV9 and TRBJ2-1; unclear D gene. The germline V gene has CDR1 SGDLS and CDR2 YYNGEE. CDR3 length: 13 residues. The V end lost 2 bases, the J end lost 3 bases, and 6 bases lay between the germline ends. The CDR3 DNA reads as TGTGCCAGCAGCGTTTCCTACTACAATGAGCAGTTCTTC. This gives the protein CASSVSYYNEQFF.

V and J are TRBV7-2 and TRBJ2-2; a possible D gene is TRBD2 (7 bases). Germline V CDR1 and CDR2: SGHTA, FQGNSA. Trimming cost V 3 bases and J 4 bases, with 12 bases left between them. The CDR3 loop spans 15 amino acids. CDR3 nucleotides: TGTGCCAGCAGCTTTCGCGGGGGCATCACCGGGGAGCTGTTTTTT. Residues: CASSFRGGITGELFF.

This clone was recorded once. This rearrangement joins TRBV19 to TRBJ2-4; 14 bases are a match to TRBD2. Trimming took 4 bases from V and 2 from J; bases not matched to a gene: 7. The CDR3 consists of 18 residues. Germline assignment: CDR1 LNHDA and CDR2 SQIVND (reference sequence). The CDR3 bases are TGTGCCAGTAGTACCCTAGGGACTAGCGGGAGTCCCAAAAACATTCAGTACTTC. It yields the protein CASSTLGTSGSPKNIQYF.

CDR3 sequence: CASSPRGSGGNTQYF. DNA for the CDR3: TGTGCCAGCTCACCCCGGGGTAGCGGGGGGAATACGCAGTATTTT. V is TRBV18 and J is TRBJ2-3; 10 bases match TRBD2. This CDR3 comprises 15 residues. V was pared by 3 bases and J by 7 bases, with 7 bases of the junction left unmatched. CDR1 KGHSH and CDR2 LQKENI come from the germline V gene.

This chain uses TRBV30 with TRBJ2-7; tentative D call: TRBD2 (5 bases). The CDR3 length is 14 residues. In germline, CDR1 is GTSNPN, CDR2 SVGIG (reference sequence). Trimming pared 3 bases from V and 2 bases from J, leaving 14 bases between. The CDR3 loop is CAWSPGVQTYEQYF. In DNA form, the CDR3 reads TGTGCCTGGAGCCCCGGGGTTCAGACCTACGAGCAGTACTTC.

This rearrangement joins TRBV2 to TRBJ1-5; D possibly corresponds to TRBD1 (5 bases). This CDR3 has 13 amino acids. V was clipped by 8 bases and J by 6 bases, with 14 bases between them. The germline V gene encodes CDR1 SNHLY and CDR2 FYNNEI. The DNA for the CDR3 is TGTGCCAGCGCCAGGGAATTGACTCAGCCCCAGCATTTT. Translation: CASARELTQPQHF.

This chain links TRBV9 with TRBJ1-1, with unresolved D. The germline gives CDR1 SGDLS, CDR2 YYNGEE. This CDR3 is 12 amino acids long. V was shortened by 3 bases and J by 10 bases, with 13 bases between the two germline ends. CDR3 region: CASSADLGPAFF. The CDR3 region has the DNA TGTGCCAGCAGCGCCGACCTGGGCCCAGCTTTCTTT.

The chain employs TRBV27 and TRBJ1-5; maybe TRBD1 (5 bases). The CDR3 has 13 amino acids. The germline gives CDR1 MNHEY, CDR2 SMNVEV (reference sequence). V lost 4 bases and J lost 4, with 8 bases in between. This CDR3 reads CASSWGLNQPQHF. The DNA of the CDR3 is TGTGCCAGCAGTTGGGGACTGAATCAGCCCCAGCATTTT.